This note documents a single TCR beta chain sequence. Its antigen is still unknown. Per germline, CDR1 DFQATT and CDR2 SNEGSKA (reference sequence). V shed 4 bases and J 5 bases; nucleotides not matched to a gene: 7. The CDR3 consists of 13 residues. The entry originates in a study of post-analysis software for immune sequencing data. Study-wide context: Courses of disease covered relapsing-remitting, secondary progressive and progressive-relapsing multiple sclerosis. General study points: Patients with multiple sclerosis recorded significantly lower normalized Chao1 diversity than controls, the study found. Comparison of patients with controls showed about 5 TRBV segments more frequent in patients, TRBV5-6, TRBV5-1 and TRBV20-1 among them. Samples sharing a preparation batch grouped tightly together when assessed by F measure.

Unique molecular identifiers were carried by the TCR beta cDNA libraries. The yield from roughly 1 to 10 million T cells was 500,000 or so cDNA molecules in total. TCRdb fed the PCR reads into MiXCR, producing one record per CDR3 protein. Found here are 400,000 to 500,000 distinct CDR3 sequences, 39% of them singletons; the top ten hold approximately 7.7%. Sequenced material: blood. The receptor was derived from a girl aged 2-10 years with multiple sclerosis. V is TRBV20-1 and J is TRBJ2-5, with 7 bases aligning to TRBD1. The CDR3 spells CSATTGVRETQYF. Here the CDR3 DNA reads TGCAGTGCTACTACAGGGGTTCGGGAGACCCAGTACTTC.